The next 22 T cell receptor beta chains were all read from a single sample in a study of T cell responses to AZD1222 COVID-19 vaccine. TCRdb keeps only in-frame clones here, not all; method: immunoSEQ multiplex PCR. The sample records 200,000 to 250,000 clones, under 95% being singletons. This material consisted of peripheral blood, taken on day 0 of MenACWY control vaccination. The receptor set was obtained from an adult in good health.

V and J are TRBV15 and TRBJ2-7; D possibly uses TRBD1 or TRBD2 (5 bases each). Germline assignment: CDR1 LNHNV and CDR2 YYDKDF (reference sequence). This CDR3 comprises 12 residues. V shed 5 bases and J shed 4 bases, with 9 bases lying between them. The CDR3 coding sequence is TGTGCCACCAGCTCCGGGACGTACGAGCAGTACTTC. Its translation is CATSSGTYEQYF.

The V and J genes are TRBV29-1 and TRBJ1-3; D is unresolved. The CDR3 length is 14 residues. Germline CDR1 is SQVTM and CDR2 is ANQGSEA. Trimming shortened V by 0 bases and J by 3 bases, and 9 bases separated the two germline ends. The CDR3 bases are TGCAGCGTTGAAGACAGGTGGAATGGAAACACCATATATTTT. This codes for CSVEDRWNGNTIYF.

This sequence joins TRBV28 and TRBJ1-2, with unresolved D. Trimming pared 6 bases from V and 4 bases from J, leaving 12 bases between. The CDR3 runs 13 residues. The V gene's germline CDR1 is MDHEN and CDR2 SYDVKM. CDR3 coding DNA: TGTGCCAGCAGGATCTCTCCCTCCTATGGCTACACCTTC. This sequence encodes CASRISPSYGYTF.

In this sample, this clone turned up once. The chain has TRBV5-4 and TRBJ2-1; TRBD2 might be the D (6 bases). V lost 0 bases and J 4 bases, leaving 11 bases between the germline ends. The CDR3 has 15 residues. Germline V gene data show CDR1 as SGHNT and CDR2 as YYREEE (reference sequence). CDR3 bases: TGTGCCAGCAGCTTGGCGGCTAGCGTTTACAATGAGCAGTTCTTC. It encodes CASSLAASVYNEQFF.

Comment on this clone: Other DNA sequences in the same sample also yield this CDR3. The V and J genes are TRBV28 and TRBJ1-2; D is undetermined. The V gene lost 5 bases and the J gene lost 4 bases, with 8 bases spanning the gap. The germline V gene has CDR1 MDHEN and CDR2 SYDVKM. The CDR3 has 12 residues. In DNA, the CDR3 is TGTGCCAGCAGTCCTGGGGTCTATGGCTACACCTTC. This sequence encodes CASSPGVYGYTF.

The CDR3 nucleotides read TGTGCCAGCAGTTACTCATGGGGGGCCAGGGGGTATGGCTACACCTTC. Translating it yields CASSYSWGARGYGYTF. The chain carries TRBV6-5 and TRBJ1-2; TRBD1 matches 7 bases. Losses at the gene ends were 0 bases for V and 5 bases for J; bases not matched to a gene: 9. Looked up from germline, CDR1 is MNHEY and CDR2 is SVGAGI. The CDR3 has 16 amino acids.

V gene TRBV6-4 combines with J gene TRBJ1-5; tentative D call: TRBD1 (5 bases). Germline CDR1 MRHNA, CDR2 SNTAGT. Between the trimmed V and J ends, which lost 5 bases and 4 bases, there was a span of 9 bases. The CDR3 consists of 13 residues. The CDR3 DNA reads as TGTGCCAGCAGTCGAGAGGGGAATCAGCCCCAGCATTTT. This encodes CASSREGNQPQHF.

The count of this clone is one. The chain joins TRBV5-5 to TRBJ1-1; D is perhaps TRBD1 (6 bases). The CDR3 spans 13 residues. CDR1 SGHKS and CDR2 YYEKEE come from the germline V gene (reference sequence). Between the trimmed V and J ends, which lost 6 bases and 4 bases, there was a span of 13 bases. CDR3 amino acids: CASNRVGGTEAFF. The CDR3 DNA is TGTGCCAGCAACAGGGTGGGGGGCACTGAAGCTTTCTTT.

This rearrangement joins TRBV7-9 to TRBJ1-2; no reliable D call. The CDR3 contains 12 residues. CDR1 is SEHNR and CDR2 is FQNEAQ in the germline V gene (reference sequence). V lost 5 bases, J lost 5 bases, and 9 bases lay in between. CDR3 residues: CASSRGTYGYTF. For the CDR3, the DNA is TGTGCCAGCAGCCGAGGTACTTATGGCTACACCTTC.

This clone was detected only a few times. The rearrangement joins TRBV7-6 to TRBJ2-7; 12 positions match TRBD1. Per the germline V gene, CDR1 is SGHVS and CDR2 is FNYEAQ. Trimming removed 1 base from V and 6 bases from J; junction bases left unmatched: 4. CDR3 length equals 15 residues. The DNA for the CDR3 is TGTGCCAGCAGCTTAGAGGGACAGGGGGCGGGCGAGCAGTACTTC. Its translation: CASSLEGQGAGEQYF.

The chain carries TRBV10-3 and TRBJ2-7, with 9 bases lining up with TRBD1. The CDR3 consists of 14 residues. Germline loops: CDR1 ENHRY, CDR2 SYGVKD. J was trimmed by 6 bases and V by 10 bases; bases with no gene match: 13. The DNA of the CDR3 is TGTGCCAGCCGCCCCCGGGACAGGGCGCCCGAGCAGTACTTC. This codes for CASRPRDRAPEQYF.

The chain recombines TRBV7-2 with TRBJ2-1; 7 nucleotides match TRBD2. With 0 bases clipped from V and 14 bases from J, the junction kept 7 bases outside the gene matches. Germline CDR1 and CDR2: SGHTA and FQGNSA. CDR3 size: 13 residues. Written as DNA, the CDR3 is TGTGCCAGCAGCTTAGCGAGGAGGGAGGGCAAGTTCTTC. As protein: CASSLARREGKFF.

The CDR3 here is CASSLDRARAGELFF. The CDR3 DNA reads as TGCGCCAGCAGCTTGGACAGGGCCAGGGCCGGGGAGCTGTTTTTT. The chain couples TRBV5-1 to TRBJ2-2, with TRBD1 as a possible D gene (6 bases). The CDR3 loop spans 15 amino acids. Germline V gene lookup returns CDR1 SGHRS and CDR2 YFSETQ. Trimming took off 0 bases at V and 6 bases at J, with 12 bases between the two ends.

This clone has a single count. The chain uses TRBV7-9 and TRBJ2-1, with 7 bases fitting TRBD2. CDR3 size: 16 residues. CDR1 SEHNR and CDR2 FQNEAQ come from the germline V gene (reference sequence). The J segment lost 5 bases and the V segment lost 1 base, leaving 8 bases of the junction unmatched. CDR3 sequence reads: CASSLGLRGKNNEQFF. The DNA of the CDR3 is TGTGCCAGCAGCTTAGGATTGCGGGGGAAAAACAATGAGCAGTTCTTC. Using reference TRBV7-9 and TRBJ2-1 for the parts outside the CDR3, the full variable domain is DTGVSQNPRHKITKRGQNVTFRCDPISEHNRLYWYRQTLGQGPEFLTYFQNEAQLEKSRLLSDRFSAERPKGSFSTLEIQRTEQGDSAMYLCASSLGLRGKNNEQFFGPGTRLTVL.

The rearrangement uses TRBV27 and TRBJ1-1; no firm D call. The CDR3 has 15 amino acids. V gave up 6 bases and J gave up 2 bases, with 16 bases separating them. Germline values: CDR1 MNHEY, CDR2 SMNVEV (reference sequence). This CDR3 reads CASSLAYTINTEAFF. In nucleotides, the CDR3 is TGTGCCAGCAGCCTTGCTTATACCATAAACACTGAAGCTTTCTTT.

The rearrangement joins TRBV28 to TRBJ1-4; tentative D call: TRBD1 (5 bases). V was clipped by 6 bases and J by 2 bases, with 13 bases between them. Germline values: CDR1 MDHEN, CDR2 SYDVKM. CDR3 length: 15 residues. CDR3 amino acids: CASRDTGTTNEKLFF. The CDR3 nucleotides read TGTGCCAGCAGGGACACCGGGACCACTAATGAAAAACTGTTTTTT.

J is TRBJ1-6 and V is TRBV30; D not resolved. The CDR3 contains 15 residues. Germline CDR1 is GTSNPN and CDR2 is SVGIG (reference sequence). The ends were cut back, 4 bases at V and 4 bases at J, with 14 bases in the middle. This CDR3 is CAWTRQLTYNSPLHF. CDR3 DNA sequence: TGTGCCTGGACTCGGCAGCTGACTTATAATTCACCCCTCCACTTT.

This clone appeared a single time. CDR3 protein: CASGVTQYF. CDR3 sequence (DNA): TGTGCCAGCGGGGTAACCCAGTACTTC. The chain is built from TRBV2 and TRBJ2-5, with D hard to call. The CDR3 loop spans 9 amino acids. The germline V and J ends were trimmed by 8 bases and 8 bases, with 6 bases remaining between them. The germline gives CDR1 SNHLY, CDR2 FYNNEI.

This chain links TRBV27 with TRBJ1-2; D is undetermined. V gave up 2 bases and J gave up 4 bases, with 14 bases separating them. Germline loops: CDR1 MNHEY, CDR2 SMNVEV (reference sequence). The CDR3 has 15 amino acids. This CDR3 is CASSLGNDLGYGYTF. The CDR3 DNA is TGTGCCAGCAGTTTAGGGAATGACCTGGGCTATGGCTACACCTTC.

A single count supports this clone. This chain uses TRBV27 with TRBJ2-2; the D is unclear. Germline V CDR1 and CDR2: MNHEY, SMNVEV (reference sequence). V was trimmed by 9 bases and J by 3 bases, leaving 14 bases between them. The CDR3 extends over 14 amino acids. The CDR3 loop is CASRPVGYTGELFF. The DNA of the CDR3 is TGTGCCAGTCGGCCGGTTGGCTACACCGGGGAGCTGTTTTTT.

V is TRBV6-9 and J is TRBJ1-2; the match to TRBD1 covers 9 bases. Germline assignment: CDR1 MNHGY and CDR2 SVAAGI. V was clipped by 10 bases and J by 7 bases; unmatched bases: 10. The CDR3 is made up of 13 amino acids. Written as DNA, the CDR3 is TGTGCCAACCCAGACAGGGGGGTCGGTGGCTACACCTTC. This translates into CANPDRGVGGYTF.

The chain combines TRBV2 with TRBJ2-3; 12 bases align to TRBD2. V shed 6 bases and J 5 bases; nucleotides not matched to a gene: 6. Germline V gene sequence: CDR1 SNHLY, CDR2 FYNNEI. This CDR3 has 15 amino acids. CDR3 residues: CASSPSGGAGDTQYF. CDR3 in DNA: TGTGCCAGCAGCCCTAGCGGGGGGGCCGGAGATACGCAGTATTTT.